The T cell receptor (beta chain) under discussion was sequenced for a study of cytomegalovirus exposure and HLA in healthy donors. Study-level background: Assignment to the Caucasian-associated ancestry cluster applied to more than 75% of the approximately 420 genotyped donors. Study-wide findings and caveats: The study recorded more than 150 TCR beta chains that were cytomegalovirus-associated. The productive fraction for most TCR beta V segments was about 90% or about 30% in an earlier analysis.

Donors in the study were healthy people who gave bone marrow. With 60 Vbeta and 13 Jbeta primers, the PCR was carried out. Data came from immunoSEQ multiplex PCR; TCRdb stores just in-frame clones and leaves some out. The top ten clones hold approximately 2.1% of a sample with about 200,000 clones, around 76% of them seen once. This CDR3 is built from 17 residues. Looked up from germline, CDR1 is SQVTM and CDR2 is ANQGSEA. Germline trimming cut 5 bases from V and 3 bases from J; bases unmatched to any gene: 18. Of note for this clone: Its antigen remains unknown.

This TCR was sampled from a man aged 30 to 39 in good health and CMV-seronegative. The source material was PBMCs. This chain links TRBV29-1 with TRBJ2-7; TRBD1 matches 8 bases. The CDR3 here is CSVLQTLRQGLNYEQYF. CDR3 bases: TGCAGCGTTCTTCAGACCCTCCGACAGGGGTTAAACTACGAGCAGTACTTC.